These T cell receptor beta chains were read from a single sample in a study of control samples from healthy donors and cancer patients. Sequencing used immunoSEQ multiplex PCR; TCRdb keeps in-frame clones, though not all of them. This table has some 90,000 clones, approximately 86% appearing once. The specimen sequenced was blood. The receptors shown here come from a woman aged 45-60 years in good health. Each CDR3 is given with its conserved first and last residue. Fields, in order: V gene, D gene, clone size, J gene, CDR3 protein, CDR3 DNA. D genes are given only for firm matches. A clone size is listed for some rows: how often the clone was seen (once, few, many), or a class if it is expanded.

V: TRBV12-5
D: -
size: -
J: TRBJ1-1
CDR3: CASGLVNTEAFF
DNA: TGTGCTAGTGGTTTGGTTAACACTGAAGCTTTCTTT

V: TRBV7-3
D: TRBD2
size: -
J: TRBJ2-1
CDR3: CASSLMGGSEQFF
DNA: TGTGCCAGCAGCTTGATGGGGGGGAGTGAGCAGTTCTTC

V: TRBV6-2/TRBV6-3
D: TRBD2
size: -
J: TRBJ2-3
CDR3: CASSDRAGRGGDTQYF
DNA: TGTGCCAGCAGTGACCGAGCGGGAAGGGGTGGAGATACGCAGTATTTT

V: TRBV15
D: -
size: -
J: TRBJ2-6
CDR3: CATSRTPSNVLTF
DNA: TGTGCCACCAGCAGGACCCCGTCCAACGTCCTGACTTTC

V: TRBV7-3
D: -
size: -
J: TRBJ2-2
CDR3: CASSLQGPIPGELFF
DNA: TGTGCCAGCAGCTTACAGGGCCCGATCCCCGGGGAGCTGTTTTTT

V: TRBV28
D: -
size: few
J: TRBJ2-1
CDR3: CASSLPRRNEQFF
DNA: TGTGCCAGCAGTTTACCAAGGCGCAATGAGCAGTTCTTC

V: TRBV27
D: -
size: -
J: TRBJ2-6
CDR3: CASSWGAGANVLTF
DNA: TGTGCCAGCAGTTGGGGGGCTGGGGCCAACGTCCTGACTTTC

V: TRBV28
D: TRBD1
size: -
J: TRBJ2-4
CDR3: CASSFTGGRGEKYF
DNA: TGTGCCAGCAGTTTTACAGGGGGCAGGGGAGAGAAGTACTTC

V: TRBV4-3
D: TRBD1
size: -
J: TRBJ2-3
CDR3: CASSQDTRTGPPRTDTQYF
DNA: TGCGCCAGCAGCCAAGATACAAGGACAGGGCCCCCTCGCACAGATACGCAGTATTTT

V: TRBV28
D: -
size: once
J: TRBJ1-2
CDR3: CASTDGGVGYGYTF
DNA: TGTGCCAGCACCGACGGGGGGGTGGGCTATGGCTACACCTTC

V: TRBV2
D: TRBD2
size: -
J: TRBJ2-1
CDR3: CASMESGGGYNEQFF
DNA: TGTGCCAGCATGGAGAGCGGGGGGGGATACAATGAGCAGTTCTTC

V: TRBV3-1/TRBV3-2
D: -
size: -
J: TRBJ2-7
CDR3: CASRLGLDSSYEQYF
DNA: TGTGCCAGCAGACTCGGACTCGATTCATCCTACGAGCAGTACTTC

V: TRBV20-1
D: -
size: once
J: TRBJ1-1
CDR3: CSASPHLRQAAFF
DNA: TGCAGTGCTAGTCCTCACCTCCGACAGGCAGCTTTCTTT

V: TRBV24-1
D: -
size: -
J: TRBJ2-5
CDR3: CATSDPQGTQETQYF
DNA: TGTGCCACCAGTGACCCTCAGGGGACCCAAGAGACCCAGTACTTC

V: TRBV5-5
D: -
size: -
J: TRBJ1-5
CDR3: CASSLDAGIGNQPQHF
DNA: TGTGCCAGCAGCTTGGACGCTGGGATCGGCAATCAGCCCCAGCATTTT

V: TRBV9
D: -
size: -
J: TRBJ2-1
CDR3: CASSVDREGARPDCNEQFF
DNA: TGTGCCAGCAGCGTAGATAGGGAGGGGGCCAGACCCGACTGCAATGAGCAGTTCTTC

V: TRBV12-3/TRBV12-4
D: -
size: -
J: TRBJ2-5
CDR3: CASQRDRETQYF
DNA: TGTGCCAGTCAGCGGGACAGAGAGACCCAGTACTTC

V: TRBV5-6
D: -
size: few
J: TRBJ2-7
CDR3: CASSLAPGRGSHEQYF
DNA: TGTGCCAGCAGCTTGGCTCCAGGTCGGGGATCCCACGAGCAGTACTTC

V: TRBV7-8
D: TRBD1
size: -
J: TRBJ1-4
CDR3: CASSPGQGGSEKLFF
DNA: TGTGCCAGCAGCCCTGGACAGGGCGGGAGTGAAAAGCTGTTTTTT

V: TRBV5-1
D: TRBD2
size: -
J: TRBJ2-1
CDR3: CASSPTSGSYEQFF
DNA: TGCGCCAGCAGCCCGACTAGCGGGAGCTATGAGCAGTTCTTC

V: TRBV2
D: -
size: -
J: TRBJ1-2
CDR3: CASSPRGPSYGYTF
DNA: TGTGCCAGCAGTCCAAGAGGACCGTCCTATGGCTACACCTTC

V: TRBV25-1
D: -
size: -
J: TRBJ1-2
CDR3: CASSEWVRGVGGYTF
DNA: TGTGCCAGCAGTGAATGGGTCAGAGGGGTGGGTGGCTACACCTTC

V: TRBV6-5
D: TRBD2
size: -
J: TRBJ2-1
CDR3: CASTELLGGNEQFF
DNA: TGTGCCAGCACCGAACTACTGGGGGGGAATGAGCAGTTCTTC

V: TRBV4-1
D: -
size: -
J: TRBJ1-6
CDR3: CASSQGFAGTGNSPLHF
DNA: TGCGCCAGCAGCCAAGGTTTTGCAGGAACGGGTAATTCACCCCTCCACTTT

V: TRBV6-2/TRBV6-3
D: TRBD2
size: -
J: TRBJ2-1
CDR3: CASSYSSSGNNEQFF
DNA: TGTGCCAGCAGTTACTCGTCTAGCGGAAACAATGAGCAGTTCTTC

V: TRBV6-5
D: TRBD1
size: -
J: TRBJ1-2
CDR3: CASSSTGGGYTF
DNA: TGTGCCAGCAGCTCCACAGGGGGTGGCTACACCTTC

V: TRBV24-1
D: -
size: -
J: TRBJ1-5
CDR3: CATSEWVHWGYSNQPQHF
DNA: TGTGCCACCAGTGAATGGGTCCACTGGGGATATAGCAATCAGCCCCAGCATTTT

V: TRBV2
D: TRBD1
size: few
J: TRBJ2-2
CDR3: CASTRDPRGFTGELFF
DNA: TGTGCCAGCACCCGAGACCCCAGGGGGTTCACCGGGGAGCTGTTTTTT

V: TRBV5-1
D: -
size: -
J: TRBJ1-2
CDR3: CASSLGQGNYGYTF
DNA: TGCGCCAGCAGCTTGGGGCAGGGCAACTATGGCTACACCTTC

V: TRBV28
D: -
size: -
J: TRBJ1-3
CDR3: CASSPGRISGNTIYF
DNA: TGTGCCAGCAGCCCGGGACGGATTTCTGGAAACACCATATATTTT

V: TRBV18
D: -
size: -
J: TRBJ2-3
CDR3: CASSSGTDTQYF
DNA: TGTGCCAGCTCTTCGGGTACAGATACGCAGTATTTT

V: TRBV6-2/TRBV6-3
D: -
size: -
J: TRBJ1-2
CDR3: CASSRAGSSDYGYTF
DNA: TGTGCCAGCAGTCGTGCGGGGTCGTCGGACTATGGCTACACCTTC

V: TRBV7-2
D: -
size: -
J: TRBJ1-3
CDR3: CASSRINVGPIYF
DNA: TGTGCCAGCAGCCGAATAAACGTCGGGCCCATATATTTT

V: TRBV20-1
D: -
size: once
J: TRBJ2-7
CDR3: CSATPGYEQYF
DNA: TGCAGTGCTACCCCAGGGTACGAGCAGTACTTC

V: TRBV7-3
D: -
size: once
J: TRBJ2-2
CDR3: CASSLRAYANTGELFF
DNA: TGTGCCAGCAGCTTAAGGGCATACGCGAACACCGGGGAGCTGTTTTTT

V: TRBV28
D: TRBD2
size: -
J: TRBJ2-7
CDR3: CASSLGGVDEQYF
DNA: TGTGCCAGCAGTCTCGGGGGGGTCGACGAGCAGTACTTC

V: TRBV9
D: -
size: -
J: TRBJ1-2
CDR3: CASSVDSTPFGGDDYGYTF
DNA: TGTGCCAGCAGCGTAGACTCTACCCCCTTCGGGGGAGATGACTATGGCTACACCTTC

V: TRBV28
D: -
size: -
J: TRBJ2-2
CDR3: CATQTPGELFF
DNA: TGTGCCACCCAAACCCCCGGGGAGCTGTTTTTT

V: TRBV5-4
D: -
size: -
J: TRBJ2-2
CDR3: CASSSAQTRSNTGELFF
DNA: TGTGCCAGCAGCTCCGCCCAGACTAGATCGAACACCGGGGAGCTGTTTTTT

V: TRBV3-1/TRBV3-2
D: -
size: -
J: TRBJ1-3
CDR3: CASSGMQGSGNTIYF
DNA: TGTGCCAGCAGCGGGATGCAAGGCTCTGGAAACACCATATATTTT

V: TRBV7-2
D: -
size: -
J: TRBJ1-5
CDR3: CASSFAVSNQPQHF
DNA: TGTGCCAGCAGCTTCGCAGTTAGCAATCAGCCCCAGCATTTT

V: TRBV28
D: TRBD2
size: -
J: TRBJ2-1
CDR3: CASTQATSGSNEQFF
DNA: TGTGCCAGCACCCAGGCGACTAGCGGGAGCAATGAGCAGTTCTTC

V: TRBV30
D: -
size: -
J: TRBJ1-2
CDR3: CAWRGQLLGGGYTF
DNA: TGTGCCTGGAGAGGGCAACTCCTTGGGGGGGGCTACACCTTC

V: TRBV10-3
D: -
size: -
J: TRBJ1-4
CDR3: CAISDRFATNEKLFF
DNA: TGTGCCATCAGTGATCGGTTTGCAACTAATGAAAAACTGTTTTTT

V: TRBV9
D: -
size: -
J: TRBJ2-1
CDR3: CASSLGESYNEQFF
DNA: TGTGCCAGCAGCCTGGGGGAATCCTACAATGAGCAGTTCTTC

V: TRBV5-4
D: TRBD1
size: -
J: TRBJ2-3
CDR3: CASSRDSSGQDTQYF
DNA: TGTGCCAGCAGCCGGGACAGTTCAGGCCAAGATACGCAGTATTTT